Listed below are T cell receptor beta chains from one sample, sequenced in a study of T cells in Graves' hyperthyroidism and ophthalmopathy. TCRdb called the multiplex PCR reads again in MiXCR, with one record for every CDR3 protein. The sample lists roughly 300,000 distinct CDR3 sequences, approximately 15% seen once, with 20% to 25% in the top ten. Sequencing was carried out using blood. The receptor set was obtained from a woman aged 25 to 39 with Graves' hyperthyroidism. The CDR3 runs from the conserved cysteine through the conserved F or W. The order of the fields is V gene, D gene, clone size, J gene, CDR3 length, CDR3 DNA, CDR3 protein. D genes are given only for firm matches. The listing skips clone size in some rows; elsewhere it reads once, few, many or a size class.

V: TRBV18
D: .
size: .
J: TRBJ2-1
length: 13
DNA: TGTGCCAGCTCACCAATCTCCTTAAATGAGCAGTTCTTC
CDR3: CASSPISLNEQFF

V: TRBV4-3
D: .
size: few
J: TRBJ2-1
length: 12
DNA: TGCGCCAGCAGCCAAGATCTTCGGGTGCAGTTCTTC
CDR3: CASSQDLRVQFF

V: TRBV20-1
D: .
size: many
J: TRBJ2-7
length: 12
DNA: TGCAGTGCCGGGGAAGGCCTCGACGAGCAGTACTTC
CDR3: CSAGEGLDEQYF

V: TRBV12-3/TRBV12-4
D: .
size: many
J: TRBJ1-5
length: 14
DNA: TGTGCCAGCAGTACCGGGGCAGCCAATCAGCCCCAGCATTTT
CDR3: CASSTGAANQPQHF

V: TRBV19
D: .
size: few
J: TRBJ2-1
length: 13
DNA: TGTGCCAGTAGTTCGGAATTGGACAATGAGCAGTTCTTC
CDR3: CASSSELDNEQFF

V: TRBV28
D: TRBD1
size: many
J: TRBJ2-1
length: 14
DNA: TGTGCCAGCAGGGAACCGGGACAGATGAATGAGCAGTTCTTC
CDR3: CASREPGQMNEQFF

V: TRBV7-9
D: .
size: many
J: TRBJ1-5
length: 13
DNA: TGTGCCAGCTCTCGTGATAGCAATCAGCCCCAGCATTTT
CDR3: CASSRDSNQPQHF

V: TRBV29-1
D: .
size: many
J: TRBJ1-2
length: 14
DNA: TGCAGCGTTGATCCAGTGGAGGGGGTTTATGGCTACACCTTC
CDR3: CSVDPVEGVYGYTF

V: TRBV5-1
D: TRBD1
size: .
J: TRBJ1-4
length: 15
DNA: TGCGCCAGCAGCTTGGACCGGGACAGCCAGGGAAAACTGTTTTTT
CDR3: CASSLDRDSQGKLFF

V: TRBV27
D: TRBD2
size: many
J: TRBJ2-5
length: 18
DNA: TGTGCCAGCAGCCTAGGGTCTAGCGGGAGGGCCGGGCAAGAGACCCAGTACTTC
CDR3: CASSLGSSGRAGQETQYF

V: TRBV2
D: .
size: few
J: TRBJ2-3
length: 13
DNA: TGTGCCAGCAGTGACAGCGGCCCAGATACGCAGTATTTT
CDR3: CASSDSGPDTQYF

V: TRBV28
D: .
size: few
J: TRBJ1-2
length: 12
DNA: TGTGCCAGCAGGCCATCGGGGGGTGGCTACACCTTC
CDR3: CASRPSGGGYTF

V: TRBV20-1
D: .
size: few
J: TRBJ2-5
length: 12
DNA: TGCAGTGCAATGGACAGAATTGAGACCCAGTACTTC
CDR3: CSAMDRIETQYF

V: TRBV18
D: TRBD2
size: .
J: TRBJ2-5
length: 17
DNA: TGTGCCAGCTCACCCCAGCCTAGCGGACTTTCTCAAGAGACCCAGTACTTC
CDR3: CASSPQPSGLSQETQYF

V: TRBV20-1
D: .
size: once
J: TRBJ2-1
length: 16
DNA: TGCAGTGCTAGAGACCCCCAGGGGATACCTAACAATGAGCAGTTCTTC
CDR3: CSARDPQGIPNNEQFF

V: TRBV27
D: .
size: many
J: TRBJ2-1
length: 15
DNA: TGTGCCAGCAGTCCCATAAGGTCGGCTTACAATGAGCAGTTCTTC
CDR3: CASSPIRSAYNEQFF

V: TRBV20-1
D: .
size: .
J: TRBJ1-2
length: 11
DNA: TGCAGTGCGGTAGCGTGGGATGGCTACACCTTC
CDR3: CSAVAWDGYTF

V: TRBV6-6
D: .
size: many
J: TRBJ2-3
length: 18
DNA: TGTGCCAGCAGTTACTCTGTCGGCAGAATAGCTACCACAGATACGCAGTATTTT
CDR3: CASSYSVGRIATTDTQYF

V: TRBV6-1
D: TRBD1
size: .
J: TRBJ2-6
length: 17
DNA: TGTGCCAGCAGTGACAGACAGGGACCGGCAGGGGCCAACGTCCTGACTTTC
CDR3: CASSDRQGPAGANVLTF

V: TRBV12-3/TRBV12-4
D: .
size: few
J: TRBJ2-5
length: 11
DNA: TGTGCCAGCAGTTTAGGAAAGACCCAGTACTTC
CDR3: CASSLGKTQYF

V: TRBV10-1
D: .
size: .
J: TRBJ2-4
length: 16
DNA: TGCGCCAGCAGTGAGTCCCCCAGTGGAGCCAAAAACATTCAGTACTTC
CDR3: CASSESPSGAKNIQYF

V: TRBV7-6
D: .
size: .
J: TRBJ2-6
length: 18
DNA: TGTGCCAGCAGCTTAGGACAGTCCCCAGGCTCTGGGGCCAACGTCCTGACTTTC
CDR3: CASSLGQSPGSGANVLTF

V: TRBV28
D: .
size: .
J: TRBJ2-6
length: 16
DNA: TGTGCCAGCAGTTTGACGCTAAGGGGCGGGGCCAACGTCCTGACTTTC
CDR3: CASSLTLRGGANVLTF

V: TRBV11-2
D: .
size: many
J: TRBJ2-3
length: 15
DNA: TGTGCCAGCAGCTTCTGGGGGGCGGACGCAGATACGCAGTATTTT
CDR3: CASSFWGADADTQYF

V: TRBV14
D: TRBD1
size: .
J: TRBJ1-6
length: 13
DNA: TGTGCCAGCAGGGGACAGGGTGTCTCACCCCTCCACTTT
CDR3: CASRGQGVSPLHF

V: TRBV7-9
D: TRBD2
size: many
J: TRBJ2-7
length: 14
DNA: TGTGCCAGCAGCTTACAGCGGGAGCGGTACGAGCAGTACTTC
CDR3: CASSLQRERYEQYF

V: TRBV2
D: .
size: many
J: TRBJ2-1
length: 13
DNA: TGTGCCAGCAGTTTTTCTTCTCGGGGTGAGCAGTTCTTC
CDR3: CASSFSSRGEQFF

V: TRBV25-1
D: .
size: .
J: TRBJ1-3
length: 13
DNA: TGTGCCAGCAGTGCAGGGAATGGAAACACCATATATTTT
CDR3: CASSAGNGNTIYF

V: TRBV2
D: .
size: .
J: TRBJ1-1
length: 15
DNA: TGTGCCAGCAGTAATTTGGGACCCGGTCTCGCTGAAGCTTTCTTT
CDR3: CASSNLGPGLAEAFF

V: TRBV6-2/TRBV6-3
D: .
size: many
J: TRBJ2-1
length: 16
DNA: TGTGCCAGCAGTTACCTCCTCGCACCTACCTACAATGAGCAGTTCTTC
CDR3: CASSYLLAPTYNEQFF

V: TRBV6-2/TRBV6-3
D: .
size: few
J: TRBJ2-4
length: 13
DNA: TGTGCCAGCAGTTATCGGGGAGAAAACATTCAGTACTTC
CDR3: CASSYRGENIQYF

V: TRBV20-1
D: .
size: few
J: TRBJ2-3
length: 14
DNA: TGCAGTGCGTCCGGGACTGGCAACCCAGATACGCAGTATTTT
CDR3: CSASGTGNPDTQYF

V: TRBV27
D: .
size: many
J: TRBJ2-2
length: 17
DNA: TGTGCCAGCAGCCCCATATCTGGCGTCACAAACACCGGGGAGCTGTTTTTT
CDR3: CASSPISGVTNTGELFF

V: TRBV27
D: TRBD2
size: many
J: TRBJ2-1
length: 17
DNA: TGTGCCAGCAGTCTCAGGACTAGCACGAGCTCCTACAATGAGCAGTTCTTC
CDR3: CASSLRTSTSSYNEQFF

V: TRBV9
D: .
size: many
J: TRBJ2-2
length: 15
DNA: TGTGCCAGCAGCACCGGGACGGATTTGGGCGGGGAGCTGTTTTTT
CDR3: CASSTGTDLGGELFF

V: TRBV20-1
D: .
size: many
J: TRBJ1-1
length: 15
DNA: TGCAGTGCTAGAGGGCCCACAGTTCGGGACACTGAAGCTTTCTTT
CDR3: CSARGPTVRDTEAFF

V: TRBV6-1
D: .
size: .
J: TRBJ1-2
length: 13
DNA: TGTGCCAGCAGTGAACAGGGGAGGTATGGCTACACCTTC
CDR3: CASSEQGRYGYTF

V: TRBV7-2
D: .
size: many
J: TRBJ1-1
length: 11
DNA: TGTGCCAGCAGCTTAGGAGTGGGGGCTTTCTTT
CDR3: CASSLGVGAFF

V: TRBV12-3/TRBV12-4
D: .
size: many
J: TRBJ1-3
length: 14
DNA: TGTGCCAGCAGTTTCTCGAGCTCTGGAAACACCATATATTTT
CDR3: CASSFSSSGNTIYF

V: TRBV6-2/TRBV6-3
D: .
size: .
J: TRBJ2-2
length: 14
DNA: TGTGCCAGCAGTCAGGGACCGAGAACCGGGGAGCTGTTTTTT
CDR3: CASSQGPRTGELFF

V: TRBV6-1
D: .
size: many
J: TRBJ1-5
length: 15
DNA: TGTGCCAGCAGTGAAGCAACGGGGATCAATCAGCCCCAGCATTTT
CDR3: CASSEATGINQPQHF

V: TRBV5-5
D: .
size: .
J: TRBJ2-1
length: 11
DNA: TGTGCCAGCAAATCGGGGCTGTTGGAGTTCTTC
CDR3: CASKSGLLEFF

V: TRBV7-9
D: TRBD2
size: .
J: TRBJ2-1
length: 14
DNA: TGTGCCAGCAGCCTAGTGCGGGGGGTAAATGAGCAGTTCTTC
CDR3: CASSLVRGVNEQFF

V: TRBV7-3
D: TRBD2
size: .
J: TRBJ2-1
length: 17
DNA: TGTGCCAGCAGCAACAGTCCCGGGACTAGCGGCAACAATGAGCAGTTCTTC
CDR3: CASSNSPGTSGNNEQFF

V: TRBV20-1
D: .
size: many
J: TRBJ1-1
length: 14
DNA: TGCAGTGCTAGCCGGACCCAGGGGAACACTGAAGCTTTCTTT
CDR3: CSASRTQGNTEAFF